This entry concerns a single T cell receptor (beta chain). Each CDR3 protein is one row after TCRdb ran MiXCR on the 5' RACE reads. The sample records about 11,000 distinct CDR3 sequences, around 49% being singletons. Germline V gene sequence: CDR1 MNHEY, CDR2 SVGAGI. Losses at the gene ends were 5 bases for V and 6 bases for J; bases not matched to a gene: 9. The CDR3 is made up of 14 amino acids. The gene calls are TRBV6-5 and TRBJ2-7; 8 bases map to TRBD1. This TCR was sampled from a female donor with breast cancer. The specimen was tumor-infiltrating naive CD4+ T cells sorted from the breast tumor. As to subset: naive CD4+ T cells, CD4+CD45RA+CD25-. As DNA, the CDR3 is TGTGCCAGCAGTGAACACGGACAGGGAGGCGAGCAGTACTTC. Protein: CASSEHGQGGEQYF.